Each of the 2 T cell receptor beta chains below was sequenced from the same sample in a study of radiotherapy plus CTLA-4 blockade in lung cancer (dated by TCRdb to the late 2010s). Library method: the immunoSEQ multiplex PCR assay. TCRdb holds this immuneACCESS table with in-frame rearrangements only. Some clones are missing; in checked studies, unresolved V genes explain under half, and the rest has no known cause. Recorded for this sample are some 73,000 clones; around 78% of them occurred a single time. Roughly 22% of the sample goes to the ten largest clones. Source: peripheral blood, taken from a patient treated with radiotherapy plus ipilimumab. Receptors originate from a human donor with non-small cell lung cancer whose response to radiotherapy plus ipilimumab could not be evaluated. Some clones in this sample may be carry-over from other donors' samples.

The DNA for the CDR3 is TGTGCCAGCAGGACGTCACAGGCCCAGCCCGGGGAGCTGTTTTTT. Its translation is CASRTSQAQPGELFF. The V call is TRBV7-9, the J call TRBJ2-2; tentatively, D is TRBD1 (5 bases). Germline CDR1 is SEHNR and CDR2 is FQNEAQ (reference sequence). The ends were cut back, 6 bases at V and 6 bases at J, with 17 bases in the middle. CDR3 size: 15 residues.

The CDR3 bases are TGTGCCAGTAGGCTAGCGGGGGACCTCACAGATACGCAGTATTTT. Residues: CASRLAGDLTDTQYF. The V call is TRBV19, the J call TRBJ2-3; TRBD2 aligns across 10 bases. The CDR3 length is 15 residues. The V and J ends lost 6 bases and 2 bases, in that order; junction bases with no gene match: 5. Germline CDR1 reads LNHDA; CDR2 reads SQIVND (reference sequence).